This T cell receptor beta chain came from a study of identical twins. Whole-study results and caveats: Rather than following the same donors, the conclusions depended on cross-sectional statistical analysis. In zero-insertion analyses, partial confounding could arise from invariant MAIT and iNKT cells.

This CDR3 is built from 14 residues. The V and J ends lost 4 bases and 11 bases respectively, with 15 bases between them. Via MiXCR, TCRdb re-called the 5' RACE reads, giving one row per CDR3 protein. This sample has 300,000 to 400,000 distinct CDR3 sequences, with approximately 13% found just once. A word on this clonotype: Antigen specificity is unknown.

The data were also submitted as part of a second study, on yellow fever vaccine responses in identical twins.

V gene TRBV12-3 or TRBV12-4 combines with J gene TRBJ1-6; D may be TRBD1 (5 bases). The sequence came from a woman aged 18-29 years in good health. Sequencing was done on a sample of CD8+ T cells sorted from blood. The CDR3, as DNA: TGTGCCAGCAGTTGGGACCGATGGAAAACACCCCTCCACTTT. Its translation: CASSWDRWKTPLHF.